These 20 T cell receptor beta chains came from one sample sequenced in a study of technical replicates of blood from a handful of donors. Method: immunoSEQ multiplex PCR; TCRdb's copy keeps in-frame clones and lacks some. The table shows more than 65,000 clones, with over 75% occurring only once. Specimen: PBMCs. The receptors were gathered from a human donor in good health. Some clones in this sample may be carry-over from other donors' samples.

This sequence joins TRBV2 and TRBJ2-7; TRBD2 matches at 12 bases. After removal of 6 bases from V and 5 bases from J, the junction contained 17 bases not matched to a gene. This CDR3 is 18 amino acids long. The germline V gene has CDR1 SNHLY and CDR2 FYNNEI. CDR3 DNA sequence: TGTGCCAGCAGCGCTAGAGTCACCGGGACTAGCGGGTTCAACGAGCAGTACTTC. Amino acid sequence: CASSARVTGTSGFNEQYF.

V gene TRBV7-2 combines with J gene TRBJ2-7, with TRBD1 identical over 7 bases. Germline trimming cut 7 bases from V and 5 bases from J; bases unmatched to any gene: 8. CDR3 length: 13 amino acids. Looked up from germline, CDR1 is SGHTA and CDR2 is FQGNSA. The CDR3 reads CASKRTGLNEQYF. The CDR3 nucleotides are TGTGCCAGCAAAAGGACAGGATTGAACGAGCAGTACTTC.

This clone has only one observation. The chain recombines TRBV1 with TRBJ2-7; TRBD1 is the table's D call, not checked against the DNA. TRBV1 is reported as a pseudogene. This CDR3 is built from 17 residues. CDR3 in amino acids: CTSSQDPPDRDGYEQYF. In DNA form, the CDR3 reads TGCACCAGCAGCCAAGACCCACCGGACAGGGATGGGTACGAGCAGTACTTC.

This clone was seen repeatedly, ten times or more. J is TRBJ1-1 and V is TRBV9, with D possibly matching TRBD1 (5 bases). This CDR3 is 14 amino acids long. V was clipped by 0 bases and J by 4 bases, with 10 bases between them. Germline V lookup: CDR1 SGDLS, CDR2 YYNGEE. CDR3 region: CASSVGGQSTEAFF. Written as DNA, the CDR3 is TGTGCCAGCAGCGTAGGAGGACAATCCACTGAAGCTTTCTTT. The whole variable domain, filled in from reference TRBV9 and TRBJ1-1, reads DSGVTQTPKHLITATGQRVTLRCSPRSGDLSVYWYQQSLDQGLQFLIQYYNGEERAKGNILERFSAQQFPDLHSELNLSSLELGDSALYFCASSVGGQSTEAFFGQGTRLTVV.

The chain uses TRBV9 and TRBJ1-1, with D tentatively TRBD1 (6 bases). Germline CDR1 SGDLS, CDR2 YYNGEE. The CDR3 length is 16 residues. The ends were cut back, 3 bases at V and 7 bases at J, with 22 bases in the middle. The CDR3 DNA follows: TGTGCCAGCAGCGCCCGGATCGGTTTCGGACAGATTGAAGCTTTCTTT. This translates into CASSARIGFGQIEAFF.

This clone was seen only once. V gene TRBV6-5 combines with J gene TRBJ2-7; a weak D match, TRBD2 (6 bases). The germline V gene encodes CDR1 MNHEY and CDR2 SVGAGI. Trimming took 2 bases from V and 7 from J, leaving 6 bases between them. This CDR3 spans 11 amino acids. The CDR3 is CASSYAGEQYF. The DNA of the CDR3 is TGTGCCAGCAGTTACGCGGGGGAGCAGTACTTC.

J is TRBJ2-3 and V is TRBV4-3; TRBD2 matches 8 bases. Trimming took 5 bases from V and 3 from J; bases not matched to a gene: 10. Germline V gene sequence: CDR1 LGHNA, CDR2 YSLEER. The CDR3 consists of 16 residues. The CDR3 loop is CASSNAPGLVTDTQYF. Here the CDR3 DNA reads TGCGCCAGCAGCAACGCCCCGGGACTAGTGACAGATACGCAGTATTTT.

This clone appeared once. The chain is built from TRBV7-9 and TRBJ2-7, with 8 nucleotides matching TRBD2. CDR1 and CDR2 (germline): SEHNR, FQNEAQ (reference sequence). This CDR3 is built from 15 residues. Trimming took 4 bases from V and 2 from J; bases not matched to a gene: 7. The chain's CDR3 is CASSSEFSGAYEQYF. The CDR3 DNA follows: TGTGCCAGCAGCTCCGAATTTAGCGGGGCCTACGAGCAGTACTTC.

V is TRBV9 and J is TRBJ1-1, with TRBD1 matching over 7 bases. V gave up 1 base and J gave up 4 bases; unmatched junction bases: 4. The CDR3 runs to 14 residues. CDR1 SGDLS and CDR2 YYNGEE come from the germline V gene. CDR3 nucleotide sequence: TGTGCCAGCAGCGTAACAGGGGCTAGCACTGAAGCTTTCTTT. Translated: CASSVTGASTEAFF.

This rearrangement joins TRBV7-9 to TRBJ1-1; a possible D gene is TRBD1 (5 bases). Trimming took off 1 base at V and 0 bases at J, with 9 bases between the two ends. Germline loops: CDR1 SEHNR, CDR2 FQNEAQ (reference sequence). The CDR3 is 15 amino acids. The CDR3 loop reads CASSLDQGMNTEAFF. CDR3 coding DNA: TGTGCCAGCAGCTTAGACCAGGGCATGAACACTGAAGCTTTCTTT.

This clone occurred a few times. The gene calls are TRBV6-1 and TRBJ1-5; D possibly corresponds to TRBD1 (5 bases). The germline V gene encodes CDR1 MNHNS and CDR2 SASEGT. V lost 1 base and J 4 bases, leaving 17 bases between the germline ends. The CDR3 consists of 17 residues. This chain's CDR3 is CASSEVVATTENQPQHF. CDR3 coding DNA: TGTGCCAGCAGTGAAGTGGTAGCTACGACAGAGAATCAGCCCCAGCATTTT.

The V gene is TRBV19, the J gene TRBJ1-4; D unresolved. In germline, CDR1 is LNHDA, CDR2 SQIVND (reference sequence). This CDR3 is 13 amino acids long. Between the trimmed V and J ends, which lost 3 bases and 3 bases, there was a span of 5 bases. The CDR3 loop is CASSMGANEKLFF. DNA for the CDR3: TGTGCCAGTAGTATGGGAGCTAATGAAAAACTGTTTTTT. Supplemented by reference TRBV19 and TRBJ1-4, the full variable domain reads DGGITQSPKYLFRKEGQNVTLSCEQNLNHDAMYWYRQDPGQGLRLIYYSQIVNDFQKGDIAEGYSVSREKKESFPLTVTSAQKNPTAFYLCASSMGANEKLFFGSGTQLSVL.

CDR3 in DNA: TGTGCCAGCGTAGGAGCGAGGTCTGGAAACACCATATATTTT. Its protein is CASVGARSGNTIYF. The chain links TRBV2 to TRBJ1-3; D gene uncertain. This CDR3 contains 14 residues. The germline gives CDR1 SNHLY, CDR2 FYNNEI. The V gene lost 8 bases and the J gene lost 1 base, with 12 bases spanning the gap.

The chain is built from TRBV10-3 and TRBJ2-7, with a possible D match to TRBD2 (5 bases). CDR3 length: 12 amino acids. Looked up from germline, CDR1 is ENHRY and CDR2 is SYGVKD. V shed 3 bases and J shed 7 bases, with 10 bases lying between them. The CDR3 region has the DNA TGTGCCATCAGTGACCAACCGGGGGAGCAGTACTTC. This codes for CAISDQPGEQYF.

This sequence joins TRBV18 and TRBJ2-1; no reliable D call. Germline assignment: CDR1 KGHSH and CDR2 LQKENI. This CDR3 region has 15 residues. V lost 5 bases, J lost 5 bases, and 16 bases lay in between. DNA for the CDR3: TGTGCCAGCTCAAACCCCTCCGGGTTTCACAATGAGCAGTTCTTC. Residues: CASSNPSGFHNEQFF.

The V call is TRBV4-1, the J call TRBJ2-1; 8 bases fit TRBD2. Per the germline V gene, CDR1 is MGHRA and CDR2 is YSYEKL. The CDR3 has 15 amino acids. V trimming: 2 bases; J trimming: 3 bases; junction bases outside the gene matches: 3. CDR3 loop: CASSQISGDYNEQFF. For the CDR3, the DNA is TGCGCCAGCAGCCAAATTAGCGGGGACTACAATGAGCAGTTCTTC.

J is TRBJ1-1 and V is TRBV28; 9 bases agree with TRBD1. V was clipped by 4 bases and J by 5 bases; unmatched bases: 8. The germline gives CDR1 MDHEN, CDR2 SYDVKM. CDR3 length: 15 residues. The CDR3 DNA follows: TGTGCCAGCAGTTATAGCGGGACAGGGCTAACTGAAGCTTTCTTT. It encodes CASSYSGTGLTEAFF.

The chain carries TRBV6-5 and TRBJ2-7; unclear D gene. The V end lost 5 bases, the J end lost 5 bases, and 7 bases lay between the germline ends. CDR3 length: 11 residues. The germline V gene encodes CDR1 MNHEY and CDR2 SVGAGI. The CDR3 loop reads CASSASDEQYF. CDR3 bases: TGTGCCAGCAGTGCCTCGGACGAGCAGTACTTC.

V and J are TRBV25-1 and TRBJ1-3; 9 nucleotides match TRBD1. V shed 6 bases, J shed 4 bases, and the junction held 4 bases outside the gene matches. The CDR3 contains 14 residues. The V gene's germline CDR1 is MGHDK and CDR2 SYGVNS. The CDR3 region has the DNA TGTGCCAGCAGGGGACAGGGATTGGGAAACACCATATATTTT. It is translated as CASRGQGLGNTIYF.

CDR3 in amino acids: CASSPPGRRNEQFF. The DNA of the CDR3 is TGTGCCAGCAGCCCGCCAGGCCGTCGGAATGAGCAGTTCTTC. The chain has TRBV11-3 and TRBJ2-1; D gene ambiguous. V shed 5 bases and J shed 7 bases, with 15 bases lying between them. The germline CDR1 and CDR2 sequences are SGHNT and YENEEA. The CDR3 is made up of 14 amino acids. Variable domain in full (rest from reference TRBV11-3 and TRBJ2-1): EAGVVQSPRYKIIEKKQPVAFWCNPISGHNTLYWYLQNLGQGPELLIRYENEEAVDDSQLPKDRFSAERLKGVDSTLKIQPAELGDSAVYLCASSPPGRRNEQFFGPGTRLTVL.